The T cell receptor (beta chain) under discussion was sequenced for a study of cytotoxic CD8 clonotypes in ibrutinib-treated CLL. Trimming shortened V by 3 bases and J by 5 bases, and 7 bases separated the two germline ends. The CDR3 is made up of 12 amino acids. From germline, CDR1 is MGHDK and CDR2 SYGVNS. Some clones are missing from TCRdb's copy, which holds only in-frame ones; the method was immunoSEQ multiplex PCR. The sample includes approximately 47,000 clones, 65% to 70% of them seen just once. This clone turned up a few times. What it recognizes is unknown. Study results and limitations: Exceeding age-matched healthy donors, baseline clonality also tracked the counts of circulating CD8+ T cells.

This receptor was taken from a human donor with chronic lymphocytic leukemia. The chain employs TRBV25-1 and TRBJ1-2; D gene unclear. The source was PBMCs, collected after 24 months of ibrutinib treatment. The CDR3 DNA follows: TGTGCCAGCAGTGAGGGCGGTTATGGCTACACCTTC. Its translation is CASSEGGYGYTF.